The 28 T cell receptor beta chains in this list originate from one sample, sequenced in a study of CXCR3-negative and CXCR3-positive naive CD8 T cells. Each TRB cDNA library was prepared by 5' RACE (with UMI labels). Reprocessing the 5' RACE reads, TCRdb reports a single entry for every CDR3 protein and omits DNA. This repertoire includes 8,000 to 8,500 distinct CDR3 sequences. The sample taken for sequencing was naive CXCR3- CD8+ T cells from blood. As for subset: CD45RO-CCR7+CD27+CD95- naive CD8+ T cells lacking CXCR3 (TNR3-). The receptors come from a human donor in good health. Some clones in this sample may be carry-over from other donors' samples.

This clonotype is identified as medium-sized from frequency. This chain uses TRBV29-1 with TRBJ1-2. This CDR3 is 16 amino acids long. CDR1 is SQVTM, CDR2 ANQGSEA, per germline. CDR3 region: CSVEDTRFQSDYGYTF.

The gene calls are TRBV5-1 and TRBJ1-1; TCRdb's assignment of TRBD1 cannot be checked, as there is no DNA. Per germline, CDR1 SGHRS and CDR2 YFSETQ. This CDR3 is built from 14 residues. The CDR3 sequence is CASRSGTDGTEAFF.

Its frequency marks this clonotype as medium-sized. This rearrangement joins TRBV10-3 to TRBJ1-2. CDR1 is ENHRY and CDR2 is SYGVKD in the germline V gene. CDR3 length: 12 amino acids. The CDR3 spells CAISELVYGYTF.

The rearrangement joins TRBV20-1 to TRBJ2-7; TCRdb designates TRBD2, a call that cannot be tested without DNA. The CDR3 spans 16 residues. Per the germline V gene, CDR1 is DFQATT and CDR2 is SNEGSKA (reference sequence). CDR3 residues: CSAAEGTSGRIDEQYF.

By frequency, this clonotype registers medium-sized. V gene TRBV29-1 combines with J gene TRBJ2-1; the D call of TRBD1 rests on TCRdb alone, since no DNA is present to check it. The CDR3 has 15 residues. Looked up from germline, CDR1 is SQVTM and CDR2 is ANQGSEA. Here the CDR3 reads CSVEGQTDSYNEQFF.

This rearrangement joins TRBV14 to TRBJ2-7. This CDR3 region has 13 residues. Germline loops: CDR1 SGHDN, CDR2 FVKESK. The CDR3 sequence is CASSQMDHYEQYF. Supplemented by reference TRBV14 and TRBJ2-7, the full variable domain reads EAGVTQFPSHSVIEKGQTVTLRCDPISGHDNLYWYRRVMGKEIKFLLHFVKESKQDESGMPNNRFLAERTGGTYSTLKVQPAELEDSGVYFCASSQMDHYEQYFGPGTRLTVT.

The chain has TRBV11-2 and TRBJ2-7; the TRBD2 assignment by TCRdb is unverifiable without DNA. Germline loops: CDR1 SGHAT, CDR2 FQNNGV. The CDR3 covers 16 residues. CDR3 region: CASSGGTSGLPYEQYF.

The chain has TRBV20-1 and TRBJ1-1. The CDR3 is 13 amino acids. In germline, CDR1 is DFQATT, CDR2 SNEGSKA (reference sequence). This chain's CDR3 is CSFPRGSWTEAFF.

The chain employs TRBV7-8 and TRBJ2-2. The CDR3 runs to 13 residues. The germline gives CDR1 SGHVS, CDR2 FQNEAQ. The CDR3: CASPHPNTGELFF.

The chain employs TRBV28 and TRBJ2-7; TCRdb gives TRBD2 as the D gene, but with no DNA this cannot be confirmed. This CDR3 spans 16 amino acids. CDR1 is MDHEN and CDR2 is SYDVKM in the germline V gene. CDR3 sequence: CASSVPREVGPYEQYF.

The V and J genes are TRBV29-1 and TRBJ2-7; the D gene TCRdb calls, TRBD2, cannot be checked with no DNA. The germline V gene has CDR1 SQVTM and CDR2 ANQGSEA. The CDR3 covers 13 residues. The CDR3 region is CSARASGSYEQYF.

This clonotype registers medium-sized by frequency. V gene TRBV11-2 combines with J gene TRBJ2-1; the TCRdb D gene call, TRBD2, has no DNA to confirm it. This CDR3 region has 13 residues. Per the germline V gene, CDR1 is SGHAT and CDR2 is FQNNGV. This chain's CDR3 is CASSFEREHEQFF.

This clonotype is deemed medium-sized (0.01 to 0.1%) by its frequency. The CDR3 sequence: CASSRGSGRPDTQYF. The rearrangement links TRBV28 to TRBJ2-3; TCRdb names TRBD2, which stays unverified in the absence of DNA. Germline loops: CDR1 MDHEN, CDR2 SYDVKM. This CDR3 has 15 residues.

This clonotype is labeled medium-sized (0.01 to 0.1%) based on frequency. This rearrangement joins TRBV29-1 to TRBJ2-1; TCRdb picks TRBD2, but there is no DNA to check that call. The CDR3 contains 19 residues. Germline-derived CDR1 and CDR2 are SQVTM and ANQGSEA. The chain's CDR3 is CSVEGGPGLAGNSYNEQFF.

The chain couples TRBV6-6 to TRBJ1-1; TCRdb outputs TRBD1, but without DNA this stays unchecked. The germline V gene has CDR1 MNHNY and CDR2 SVGAGI (reference sequence). This CDR3 is built from 16 residues. CDR3 sequence: CASSYGDWGTGSEAFF.

The rearrangement links TRBV11-2 to TRBJ2-2. This CDR3 has 14 residues. Germline CDR1 is SGHAT and CDR2 is FQNNGV. The CDR3 loop is CASSHIGSTGELFF.

The V and J genes are TRBV29-1 and TRBJ2-1. This CDR3 comprises 13 residues. CDR1 and CDR2 from the germline V gene are SQVTM and ANQGSEA. CDR3 loop: CSAVYSSYNEQFF.

Considering frequency, this clonotype is medium-sized. The chain employs TRBV29-1 and TRBJ1-1; without DNA, the TCRdb call of TRBD1 cannot be checked. Per germline, CDR1 SQVTM and CDR2 ANQGSEA. The length of the CDR3 is 13 residues. The CDR3 spells CSVVFQGAIEAFF. Based on the CDR3 plus reference TRBV29-1 and TRBJ1-1, the full variable domain is SAVISQKPSRDICQRGTSLTIQCQVDSQVTMMFWYRQQPGQSLTLIATANQGSEATYESGFVIDKFPISRPNLTFSTLTVSNMSPEDSSIYLCSVVFQGAIEAFFGQGTRLTVV.

The genes are TRBV3-1 and TRBJ2-5. This CDR3 contains 12 residues. Germline CDR1 LGHDT, CDR2 YNNKEL (reference sequence). The CDR3 loop is CASSQDVETQYF.

Its frequency marks this clonotype as medium-sized. The rearrangement uses TRBV4-3 and TRBJ2-1; TCRdb calls TRBD2, which cannot be checked without DNA. Germline CDR1 reads LGHNA; CDR2 reads YSLEER. The CDR3 consists of 15 residues. The CDR3 loop reads CASSRSGTSGNEQFF.

J is TRBJ2-5 and V is TRBV6-2 or TRBV6-3; TCRdb lists TRBD1, though no DNA is available to test this call. This CDR3 is built from 14 residues. Germline V gives CDR1 MNHEY, CDR2 SVGEGT. The chain's CDR3 is CASSVTASQETQYF.

This sequence joins TRBV21-1 and TRBJ1-2. TRBV21-1 is a known pseudogene. The CDR3 loop spans 13 amino acids. CDR3 sequence: CASSSSPNYGYTF.

The rearrangement uses TRBV28 and TRBJ2-7; TCRdb gives TRBD2 as the D gene, but with no DNA this cannot be confirmed. The germline V gene encodes CDR1 MDHEN and CDR2 SYDVKM. This CDR3 region has 15 residues. The CDR3 loop reads CASSSTSGSYDEQYF.

The chain carries TRBV10-1 and TRBJ2-1; the D gene TCRdb calls, TRBD2, cannot be checked with no DNA. The CDR3 has 15 residues. CDR1 is WNHNN, CDR2 SYGVQD, per germline (reference sequence). CDR3 sequence reads: CASSDLAGAWDEQFF.

This clonotype is labeled medium-sized (0.01 to 0.1%) based on frequency. This rearrangement joins TRBV12-3 or TRBV12-4 to TRBJ1-2. The CDR3 covers 12 residues. The CDR3 sequence is CASSLDNYGYTF.

The rearrangement joins TRBV6-4 to TRBJ2-1. CDR1 and CDR2 from the germline V gene are MRHNA and SNTAGT. This CDR3 is built from 15 residues. The CDR3 spells CASSDSFNLGNEQFF.

Frequency places this clonotype as medium-sized (0.01 to 0.1%). The chain combines TRBV10-2 with TRBJ2-1. The CDR3 consists of 14 residues. Germline V gene lookup returns CDR1 WSHSY and CDR2 SAAADI. The chain's CDR3 is CASSESGTSNEQFF.

The chain links TRBV29-1 to TRBJ2-7; TCRdb lists TRBD1, though no DNA is available to test this call. Germline V CDR1 and CDR2: SQVTM, ANQGSEA. The CDR3 covers 13 residues. CDR3 in amino acids: CSVRTGDTYEQYF.